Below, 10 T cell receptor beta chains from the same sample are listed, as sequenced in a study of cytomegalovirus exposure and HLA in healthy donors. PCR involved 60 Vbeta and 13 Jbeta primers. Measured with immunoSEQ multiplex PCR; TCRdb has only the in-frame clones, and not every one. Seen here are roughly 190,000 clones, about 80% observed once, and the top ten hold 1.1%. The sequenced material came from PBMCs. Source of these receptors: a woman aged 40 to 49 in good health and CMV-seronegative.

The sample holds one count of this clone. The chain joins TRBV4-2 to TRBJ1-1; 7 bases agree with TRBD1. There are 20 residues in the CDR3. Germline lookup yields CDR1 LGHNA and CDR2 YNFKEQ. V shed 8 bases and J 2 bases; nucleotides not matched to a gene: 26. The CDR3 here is CASRGEARWNRRQGNTEAFF. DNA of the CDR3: TGTGCCAGCCGAGGGGAGGCCAGATGGAACCGCCGACAGGGTAACACTGAAGCTTTCTTT.

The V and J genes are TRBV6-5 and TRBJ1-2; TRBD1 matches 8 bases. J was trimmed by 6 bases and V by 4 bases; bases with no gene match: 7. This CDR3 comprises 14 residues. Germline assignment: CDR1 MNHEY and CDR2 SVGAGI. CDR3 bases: TGTGCCAGCAGTTCAGGGGGCGTAACGAATGGCTACACCTTC. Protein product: CASSSGGVTNGYTF.

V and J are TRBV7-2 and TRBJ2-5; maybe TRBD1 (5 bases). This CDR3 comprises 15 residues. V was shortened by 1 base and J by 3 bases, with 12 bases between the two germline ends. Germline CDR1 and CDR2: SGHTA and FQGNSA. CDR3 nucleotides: TGTGCCAGCAGCTTAGTTATAGGGGTGGAAGAGACCCAGTACTTC. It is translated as CASSLVIGVEETQYF.

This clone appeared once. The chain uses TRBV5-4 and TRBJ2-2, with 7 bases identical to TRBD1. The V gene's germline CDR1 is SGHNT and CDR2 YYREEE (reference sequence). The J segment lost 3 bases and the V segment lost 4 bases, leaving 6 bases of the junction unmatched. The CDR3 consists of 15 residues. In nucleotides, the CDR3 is TGTGCCAGCAGCACACAGGGGCGAGACACCGGGGAGCTGTTTTTT. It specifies CASSTQGRDTGELFF.

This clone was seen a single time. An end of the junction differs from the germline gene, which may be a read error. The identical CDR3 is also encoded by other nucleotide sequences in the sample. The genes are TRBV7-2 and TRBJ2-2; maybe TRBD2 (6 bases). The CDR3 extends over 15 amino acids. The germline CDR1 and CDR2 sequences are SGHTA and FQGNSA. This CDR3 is CASSFTTGSTGELFF. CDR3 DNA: TGCGCCAGCAGCTTTACAACCGGGAGCACCGGGGAGCTGTTTTTT. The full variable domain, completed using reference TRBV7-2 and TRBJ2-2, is GAGVSQSPSNKVTEKGKDVELRCDPISGHTALYWYRQSLGQGLEFLIYFQGNSAPDKSGLPSDRFSAERTGGSVSTLTIQRTQQEDSAVYLCASSFTTGSTGELFFGEGSRLTVL.

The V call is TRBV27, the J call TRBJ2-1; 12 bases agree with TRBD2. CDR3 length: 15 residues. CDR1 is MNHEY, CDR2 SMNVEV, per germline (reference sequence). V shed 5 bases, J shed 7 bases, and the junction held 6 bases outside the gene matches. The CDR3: CASSLGLAGFNEQFF. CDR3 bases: TGTGCCAGCAGTCTCGGACTAGCGGGATTTAATGAGCAGTTCTTC.

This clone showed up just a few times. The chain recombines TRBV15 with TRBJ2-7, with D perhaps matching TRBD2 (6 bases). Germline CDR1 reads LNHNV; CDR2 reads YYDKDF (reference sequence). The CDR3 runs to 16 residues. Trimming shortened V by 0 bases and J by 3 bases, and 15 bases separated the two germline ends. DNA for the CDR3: TGTGCCACCAGCAGAGAAGGAGGGTTAGCCGGCTACGAGCAGTACGTC. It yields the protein CATSREGGLAGYEQYV.

CDR3 loop: CATRGQGAREKLFF. The CDR3, as DNA: TGTGCCACCAGGGGACAGGGGGCGAGGGAAAAACTGTTTTTT. The rearrangement joins TRBV15 to TRBJ1-4; 12 bases map to TRBD1. The V gene's germline CDR1 is LNHNV and CDR2 YYDKDF (reference sequence). V shed 6 bases, J shed 8 bases, and the junction held 4 bases outside the gene matches. The CDR3 has 14 residues.

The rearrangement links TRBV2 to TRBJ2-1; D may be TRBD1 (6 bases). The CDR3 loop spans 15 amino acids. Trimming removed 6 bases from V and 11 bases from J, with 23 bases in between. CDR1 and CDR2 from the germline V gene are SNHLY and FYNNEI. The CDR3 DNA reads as TGTGCCAGCAGCCAAAATGAGACCCCGACAGGAAAGCAGTTCTTC. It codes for CASSQNETPTGKQFF. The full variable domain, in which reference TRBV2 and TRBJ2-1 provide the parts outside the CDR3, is EPEVTQTPSHQVTQMGQEVILRCVPISNHLYFYWYRQILGQKVEFLVSFYNNEISEKSEIFDDQFSVERPDGSNFTLKIRSTKLEDSAMYFCASSQNETPTGKQFFGPGTRLTVL.

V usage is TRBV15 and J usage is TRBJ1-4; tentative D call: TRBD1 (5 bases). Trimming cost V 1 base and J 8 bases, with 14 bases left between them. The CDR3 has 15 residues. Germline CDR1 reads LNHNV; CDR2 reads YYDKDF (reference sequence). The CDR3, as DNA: TGTGCCACCAGCAGAGCGAGGGGAGGGTTGGAAAAACTGTTTTTT. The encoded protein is CATSRARGGLEKLFF.